The 15 T cell receptor beta chains listed next were all sequenced from one sample in a study of T cells in localized non-small cell lung cancer. Produced via immunoSEQ multiplex PCR; TCRdb's table is partial and in-frame only. Here the sample spans 20,000 to 25,000 clones, 75% to 90% being singletons. The sequenced sample was PBMCs, obtained before any cancer treatment. The receptors were gathered from a man aged 40-75 years with stage II squamous cell lung carcinoma.

The chain recombines TRBV9 with TRBJ2-3; the D gene could be TRBD1 or TRBD2 (5 bases each). Germline V gene data show CDR1 as SGDLS and CDR2 as YYNGEE. This CDR3 spans 16 amino acids. Trimming stripped 0 bases from V and 0 bases from J, with 11 bases between. In DNA form, the CDR3 reads TGTGCCAGCAGCGTAGGGGGGTACGCTAGCACAGATACGCAGTATTTT. This encodes CASSVGGYASTDTQYF. The full variable domain, with the rest looked up from reference TRBV9 and TRBJ2-3, is DSGVTQTPKHLITATGQRVTLRCSPRSGDLSVYWYQQSLDQGLQFLIQYYNGEERAKGNILERFSAQQFPDLHSELNLSSLELGDSALYFCASSVGGYASTDTQYFGPGTRLTVL.

The V gene is TRBV5-5, the J gene TRBJ2-5; D is unclear. The J call may be faulty, since TRBJ2-7 better matches the DNA end. Germline V gives CDR1 SGHKS, CDR2 YYEKEE (reference sequence). CDR3 size: 14 residues. CDR3 residues: CASSFFVSSYEQYF. The CDR3 DNA is TGTGCCAGCAGCTTTTTCGTCAGTTCCTACGAGCAGTACTTC.

The chain links TRBV27 to TRBJ2-5, with D hard to call. V was cut by 6 bases and J by 5 bases, with 13 bases left in between. The CDR3 length is 13 residues. CDR1 and CDR2 from the germline V gene are MNHEY and SMNVEV (reference sequence). CDR3: CASRKNPIETQYF. CDR3 bases: TGTGCCAGCAGGAAGAACCCCATCGAGACCCAGTACTTC.

This clone was recorded once. V usage is TRBV19 and J usage is TRBJ1-3; D might be TRBD1 (6 bases). The V gene lost 7 bases and the J gene lost 0 bases, with 13 bases spanning the gap. CDR3 length equals 15 residues. Germline assignment: CDR1 LNHDA and CDR2 SQIVND (reference sequence). CDR3 loop: CASTADRTSGNTIYF. CDR3 coding DNA: TGTGCCAGTACCGCCGACAGGACCTCTGGAAACACCATATATTTT. The whole variable domain, filled in from reference TRBV19 and TRBJ1-3, reads DGGITQSPKYLFRKEGQNVTLSCEQNLNHDAMYWYRQDPGQGLRLIYYSQIVNDFQKGDIAEGYSVSREKKESFPLTVTSAQKNPTAFYLCASTADRTSGNTIYFGEGSWLTVV.

The V call is TRBV7-2, the J call TRBJ2-1, with 9 bases lining up with TRBD2. Germline V CDR1 and CDR2: SGHTA, FQGNSA. Losses at the gene ends were 0 bases for V and 5 bases for J; bases not matched to a gene: 5. The CDR3 totals 16 residues. The CDR3 nucleotides read TGTGCCAGCAGCTTAGCGGTCGCGGGAGGGCACAATGAGCAGTTCTTC. Protein sequence: CASSLAVAGGHNEQFF. The full variable domain, completed using reference TRBV7-2 and TRBJ2-1, is GAGVSQSPSNKVTEKGKDVELRCDPISGHTALYWYRQSLGQGLEFLIYFQGNSAPDKSGLPSDRFSAERTGGSVSTLTIQRTQQEDSAVYLCASSLAVAGGHNEQFFGPGTRLTVL.

This clone occurred a few times. The V call is TRBV27, the J call TRBJ2-1; 9 nucleotides match TRBD2. Germline CDR1 reads MNHEY; CDR2 reads SMNVEV (reference sequence). The CDR3 totals 15 residues. V lost 6 bases, J lost 4 bases, and 7 bases stayed unmatched. Here the CDR3 reads CASRGSGRGYNEQFF. The DNA of the CDR3 is TGTGCCAGCAGAGGTAGCGGGAGAGGTTACAATGAGCAGTTCTTC.

Only a few counts were recorded for this clone. V gene TRBV12-5 combines with J gene TRBJ1-1; D remains ambiguous. The CDR3 loop spans 14 amino acids. Per the germline V gene, CDR1 is LGHNT and CDR2 is FRNRAP. The V and J ends lost 2 bases and 8 bases respectively, with 15 bases between them. CDR3 DNA sequence: TGTGCTAGTGGTTTGTCAATGGACGGCAAGGAAGCTTTCTTT. Translating gives CASGLSMDGKEAFF.

This sequence joins TRBV10-3 and TRBJ2-7; tentative D call: TRBD2 (6 bases). Per the germline V gene, CDR1 is ENHRY and CDR2 is SYGVKD. CDR3 size: 14 residues. V shed 5 bases and J shed 6 bases, with 17 bases lying between them. CDR3 DNA sequence: TGTGCCATCAGTTCGGGAGTCGGGCTTGGCGAGCAGTACTTC. Translated, it gives CAISSGVGLGEQYF.

The J gene is TRBJ2-2, the V gene TRBV28, with 9 nucleotides matching TRBD2. The CDR3 sequence is 17 residues long. After removal of 2 bases from V and 2 bases from J, the junction contained 6 bases not matched to a gene. Per germline, CDR1 MDHEN and CDR2 SYDVKM. CDR3 DNA sequence: TGTGCCAGCAGTTTAGCGGGAGGGAAGATTAACACCGGGGAGCTGTTTTTT. This translates into CASSLAGGKINTGELFF.

The rearrangement joins TRBV19 to TRBJ1-5; a weak D match, TRBD1 (5 bases). Trimming stripped 6 bases from V and 2 bases from J, with 11 bases between. The CDR3 covers 14 residues. From germline, CDR1 is LNHDA and CDR2 SQIVND (reference sequence). The chain's CDR3 is CASRGVGGNQPQHF. In DNA, the CDR3 is TGTGCCAGTAGGGGGGTAGGGGGCAATCAGCCCCAGCATTTT.

The chain recombines TRBV7-9 with TRBJ1-2, with D possibly matching TRBD1 (5 bases). The V end was cut by 0 bases, the J end by 4 bases, with 12 bases between. Germline CDR1 is SEHNR and CDR2 is FQNEAQ (reference sequence). The CDR3 consists of 15 residues. The CDR3 protein is CASSLAGREVYGYTF. In DNA, the CDR3 is TGTGCCAGCAGCTTAGCGGGCAGGGAAGTCTATGGCTACACCTTC.

This sequence joins TRBV5-4 and TRBJ2-2; TRBD1 agrees at 7 bases. Germline values: CDR1 SGHNT, CDR2 YYREEE (reference sequence). V shed 3 bases, J shed 5 bases, and the junction held 7 bases outside the gene matches. The CDR3 consists of 15 residues. CDR3 DNA sequence: TGTGCCAGCAGCTGGGACAGAGGAATAACCGGGGAGCTGTTTTTT. Amino acids: CASSWDRGITGELFF.

The genes are TRBV27 and TRBJ1-6, with a tentative D call TRBD1 (6 bases). This CDR3 comprises 14 residues. The V and J ends lost 6 bases and 7 bases respectively, with 13 bases between them. The germline CDR1 and CDR2 sequences are MNHEY and SMNVEV (reference sequence). The DNA of the CDR3 is TGTGCCAGCAGAAATGGACAGTCGAATTCACCCCTCCACTTT. Protein sequence: CASRNGQSNSPLHF.

In its sample, this clone was seen once. The V and J genes are TRBV6-6 and TRBJ1-2; no clear D. The CDR3 sequence is 14 residues long. Germline V lookup: CDR1 MNHNY, CDR2 SVGAGI (reference sequence). V gave up 6 bases and J gave up 4 bases, with 15 bases separating them. Here the CDR3 DNA reads TGTGCCAGCAGGTTTAAAGTCGGTCCCTATGGCTACACCTTC. Amino acids: CASRFKVGPYGYTF.

The chain links TRBV5-6 to TRBJ1-5; 7 bases align to TRBD1. CDR3 length: 17 amino acids. With 0 bases clipped from V and 6 bases from J, the junction kept 12 bases outside the gene matches. The germline V gene encodes CDR1 SGHDT and CDR2 YYEEEE. DNA for the CDR3: TGTGCCAGCAGCTTGGGGCTCGACAGGGAGGTCGGTCAGCCCCAGCATTTT. Its translation: CASSLGLDREVGQPQHF.